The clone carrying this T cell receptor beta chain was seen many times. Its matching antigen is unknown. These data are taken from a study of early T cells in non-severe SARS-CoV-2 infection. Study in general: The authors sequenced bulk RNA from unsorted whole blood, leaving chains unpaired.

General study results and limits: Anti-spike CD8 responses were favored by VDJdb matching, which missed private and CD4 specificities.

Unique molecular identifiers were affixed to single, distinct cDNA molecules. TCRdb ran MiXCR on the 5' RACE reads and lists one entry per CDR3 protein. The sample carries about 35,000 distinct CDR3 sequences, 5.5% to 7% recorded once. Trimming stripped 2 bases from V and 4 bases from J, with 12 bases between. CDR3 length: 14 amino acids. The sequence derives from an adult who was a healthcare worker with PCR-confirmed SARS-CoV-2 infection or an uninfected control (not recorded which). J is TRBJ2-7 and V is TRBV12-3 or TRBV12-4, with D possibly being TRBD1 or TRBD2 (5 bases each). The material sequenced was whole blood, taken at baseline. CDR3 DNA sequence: TGTGCCAGCAGTTTATGGGGACGGCTTTACGAGCAGTACTTC. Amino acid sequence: CASSLWGRLYEQYF.